Sequencing of this T cell receptor (beta chain) was carried out in a study of cytomegalovirus exposure and HLA in healthy donors. This clone was observed a single time. The V and J ends lost 0 bases and 5 bases, in that order; junction bases with no gene match: 6. The CDR3 has 16 residues. Germline CDR1 reads LGHNA; CDR2 reads YSLEER. PCR primers comprised 60 Vbeta and 13 Jbeta primers. Method: immunoSEQ multiplex PCR; TCRdb's copy keeps in-frame clones and lacks some. This sample has some 190,000 clones, with about 80% found just once. The rearrangement joins TRBV4-3 to TRBJ2-7, with 11 bases lining up with TRBD1. Sequencing was carried out using PBMCs. The source is a man aged 18 to 29 in good health and CMV-seronegative. The CDR3 sequence: CASSQEAGTGGNEQYF. The CDR3, as DNA: TGCGCCAGCAGCCAAGAAGCAGGGACAGGGGGTAACGAGCAGTACTTC.